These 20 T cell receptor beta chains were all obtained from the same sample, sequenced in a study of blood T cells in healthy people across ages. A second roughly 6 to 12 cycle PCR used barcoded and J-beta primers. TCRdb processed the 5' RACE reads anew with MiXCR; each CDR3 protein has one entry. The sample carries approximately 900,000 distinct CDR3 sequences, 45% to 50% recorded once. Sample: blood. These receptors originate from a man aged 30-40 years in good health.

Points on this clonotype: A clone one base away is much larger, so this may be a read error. The CDR3: CASSAGQNQETQFF. For the CDR3, the DNA is TGTGCCAGCAGCGCGGGACAGAACCAAGAGACCCAGTTCTTC. The chain combines TRBV7-2 with TRBJ2-5; weak D call: TRBD1 (7 bases). The DNA end favors TRBJ2-1, so the J call may be wrong. This CDR3 comprises 14 residues. Per germline, CDR1 SGHTA and CDR2 FQGNSA.

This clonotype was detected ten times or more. CDR3 in DNA: TGTGCCAGCAGTGACACAGATACGCAGTATTTT. It encodes CASSDTDTQYF. The rearrangement uses TRBV6-6 and TRBJ2-3; unclear D gene. The CDR3 totals 11 residues. The V end was cut by 5 bases, the J end by 2 bases, with 2 bases between. Germline lookup yields CDR1 MNHNY and CDR2 SVGAGI (reference sequence).

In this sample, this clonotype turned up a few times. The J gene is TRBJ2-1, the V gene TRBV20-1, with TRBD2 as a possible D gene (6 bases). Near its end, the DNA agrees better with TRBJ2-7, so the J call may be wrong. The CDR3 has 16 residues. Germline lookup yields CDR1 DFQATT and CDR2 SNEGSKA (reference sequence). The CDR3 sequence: CSASGRVGGLYNEQYF. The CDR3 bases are TGCAGTGCTAGTGGAAGGGTGGGAGGACTCTACAATGAGCAGTACTTC.

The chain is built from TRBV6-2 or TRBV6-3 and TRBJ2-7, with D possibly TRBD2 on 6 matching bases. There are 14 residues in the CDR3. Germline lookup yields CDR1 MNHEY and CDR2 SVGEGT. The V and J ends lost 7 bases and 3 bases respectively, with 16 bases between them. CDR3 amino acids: CASIRGGNSYEQYF. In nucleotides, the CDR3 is TGTGCCAGCATCCGAGGAGGGAACAGCTACGAGCAGTACTTC.

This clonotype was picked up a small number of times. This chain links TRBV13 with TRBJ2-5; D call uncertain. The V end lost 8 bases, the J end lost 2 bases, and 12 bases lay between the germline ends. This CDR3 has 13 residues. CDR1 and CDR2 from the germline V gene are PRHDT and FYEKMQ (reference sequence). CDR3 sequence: CASGLLSQETQYF. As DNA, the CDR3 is TGTGCCAGCGGGCTCCTTTCACAAGAGACCCAGTACTTC.

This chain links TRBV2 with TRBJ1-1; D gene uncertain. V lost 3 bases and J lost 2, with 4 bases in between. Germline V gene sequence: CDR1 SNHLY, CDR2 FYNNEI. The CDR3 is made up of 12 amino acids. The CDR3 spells CASSDSNTEAFF. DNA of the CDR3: TGTGCCAGCAGTGATTCTAACACTGAAGCTTTCTTT.

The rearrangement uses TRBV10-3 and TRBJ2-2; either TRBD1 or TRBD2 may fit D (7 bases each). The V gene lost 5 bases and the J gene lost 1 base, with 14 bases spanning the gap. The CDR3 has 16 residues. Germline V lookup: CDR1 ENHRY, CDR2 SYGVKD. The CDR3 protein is CAISPPGGENTGELFF. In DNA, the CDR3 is TGTGCCATCAGTCCCCCAGGGGGGGAGAACACCGGGGAGCTGTTTTTT.

CDR3: CATSENRGILQPQHF. In DNA form, the CDR3 reads TGTGCCACCAGCGAAAACAGGGGTATCTTGCAGCCCCAGCATTTT. The gene calls are TRBV15 and TRBJ1-5; 7 positions match TRBD1. CDR3 length: 15 residues. CDR1 is LNHNV, CDR2 YYDKDF, per germline (reference sequence). V gave up 5 bases and J gave up 7 bases; unmatched junction bases: 11.

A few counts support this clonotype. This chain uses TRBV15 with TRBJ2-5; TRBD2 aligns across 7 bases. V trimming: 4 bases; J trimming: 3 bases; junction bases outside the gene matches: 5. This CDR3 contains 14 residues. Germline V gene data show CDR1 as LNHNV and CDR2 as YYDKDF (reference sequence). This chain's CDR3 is CATSKPGREETQYF. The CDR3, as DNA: TGTGCCACCAGCAAACCAGGGAGGGAAGAGACCCAGTACTTC.

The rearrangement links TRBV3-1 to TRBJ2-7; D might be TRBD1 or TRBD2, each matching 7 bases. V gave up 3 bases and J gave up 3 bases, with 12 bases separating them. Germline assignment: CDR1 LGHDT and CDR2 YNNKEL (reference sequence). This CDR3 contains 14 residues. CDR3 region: CASSHPGGGYEQYF. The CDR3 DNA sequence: TGTGCCAGCAGCCACCCAGGGGGGGGCTACGAGCAGTACTTC.

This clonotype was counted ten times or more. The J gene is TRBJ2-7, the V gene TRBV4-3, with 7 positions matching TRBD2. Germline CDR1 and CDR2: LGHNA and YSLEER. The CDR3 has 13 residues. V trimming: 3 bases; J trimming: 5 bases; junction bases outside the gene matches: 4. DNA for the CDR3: TGCGCCAGCAGCCATAGGGAGGGGAACGAGCAGTACTTC. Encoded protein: CASSHREGNEQYF.

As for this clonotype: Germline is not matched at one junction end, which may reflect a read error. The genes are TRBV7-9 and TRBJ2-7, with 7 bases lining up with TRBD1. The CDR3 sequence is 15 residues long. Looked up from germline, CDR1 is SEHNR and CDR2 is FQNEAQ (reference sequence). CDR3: CASTTTGTVSYERYF. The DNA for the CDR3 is TGTGCCAGCACCACCACCGGGACAGTCTCCTACGAGCGGTACTTC.

The CDR3 DNA is TGTGCCAGCAGGCCCTCAGGCTACAATGAGCAGTACTTC. Its protein is CASRPSGYNEQYF. V is TRBV11-3 and J is TRBJ2-5; no definite D call. The CDR3 has 13 amino acids. Germline assignment: CDR1 SGHNT and CDR2 YENEEA. Trimming stripped 6 bases from V and 11 bases from J, with 19 bases between.

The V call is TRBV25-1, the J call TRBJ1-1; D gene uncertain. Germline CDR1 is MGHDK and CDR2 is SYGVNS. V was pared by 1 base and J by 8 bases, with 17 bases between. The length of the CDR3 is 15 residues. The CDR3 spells CASSESFVRGQEAFF. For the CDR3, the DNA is TGTGCCAGCAGTGAATCGTTTGTACGAGGGCAGGAAGCTTTCTTT. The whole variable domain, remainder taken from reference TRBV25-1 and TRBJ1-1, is EADIYQTPRYLVIGTGKKITLECSQTMGHDKMYWYQQDPGMELHLIHYSYGVNSTEKGDLSSESTVSRIRTEHFPLTLESARPSHTSQYLCASSESFVRGQEAFFGQGTRLTVV.

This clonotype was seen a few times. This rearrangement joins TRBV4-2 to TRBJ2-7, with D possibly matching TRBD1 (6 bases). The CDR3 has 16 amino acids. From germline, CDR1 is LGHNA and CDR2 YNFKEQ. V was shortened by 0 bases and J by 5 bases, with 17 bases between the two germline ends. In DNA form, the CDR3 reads TGTGCCAGCAGCCAAGATCTACAGGACAGCGGTAACGAGCAGTACTTC. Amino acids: CASSQDLQDSGNEQYF.

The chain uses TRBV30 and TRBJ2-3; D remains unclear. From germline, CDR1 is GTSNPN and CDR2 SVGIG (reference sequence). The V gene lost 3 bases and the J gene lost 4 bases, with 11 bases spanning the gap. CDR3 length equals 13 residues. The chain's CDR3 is CAWRTPAPDTQYF. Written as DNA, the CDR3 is TGTGCCTGGAGGACACCAGCCCCAGATACGCAGTATTTT.

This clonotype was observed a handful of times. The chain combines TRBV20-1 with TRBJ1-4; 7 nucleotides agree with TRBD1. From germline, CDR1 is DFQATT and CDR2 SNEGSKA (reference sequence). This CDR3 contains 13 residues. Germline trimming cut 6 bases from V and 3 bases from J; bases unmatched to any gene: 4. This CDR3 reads CSARDSSNEKLFF. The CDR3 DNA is TGCAGTGCGCGGGACAGTTCTAATGAAAAACTGTTTTTT.

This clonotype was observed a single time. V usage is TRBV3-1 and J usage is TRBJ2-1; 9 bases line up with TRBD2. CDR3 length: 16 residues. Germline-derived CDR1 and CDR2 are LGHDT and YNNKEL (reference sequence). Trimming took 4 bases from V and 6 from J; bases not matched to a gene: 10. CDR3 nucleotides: TGTGCCAGCAGCCCCCTGGGAGCGGGGGGCCTCAATGAGCAGTTCTTC. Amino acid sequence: CASSPLGAGGLNEQFF.

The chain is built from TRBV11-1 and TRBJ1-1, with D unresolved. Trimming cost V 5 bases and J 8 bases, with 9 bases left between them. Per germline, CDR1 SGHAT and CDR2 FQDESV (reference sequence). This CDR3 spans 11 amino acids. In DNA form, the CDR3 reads TGTGCCAGCAGCGTGTTACGAGAAGCTTTCTTT. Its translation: CASSVLREAFF.

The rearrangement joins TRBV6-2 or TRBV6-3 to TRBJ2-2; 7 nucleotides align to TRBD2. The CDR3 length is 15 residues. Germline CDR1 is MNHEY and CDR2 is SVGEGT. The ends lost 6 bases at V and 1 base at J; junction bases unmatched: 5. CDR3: CASRPLAVNTGELFF. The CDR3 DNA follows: TGTGCCAGCAGACCGCTAGCGGTGAACACCGGGGAGCTGTTTTTT.